This T cell receptor (beta chain) came from a study of regulatory T cells in long-lasting Graves disease. Time point given: persistent/refractory GD, antithyroid drugs over 5 years with positive TRAb. PBMC RNA was the source of the TCR library. With iRepertoire HTBI primers and Arm-PCR of CDR3 regions, TCR beta libraries were built. One entry per CDR3 protein results from TCRdb running MiXCR on the multiplex PCR reads. Among some 300,000 distinct CDR3 sequences listed, 22% were seen once. The CDR3 is 17 residues long. Looked up from germline, CDR1 is DFQATT and CDR2 is SNEGSKA (reference sequence). J lost 4 bases, V lost 0 bases, and 12 bases had no gene match.

This TCR was sampled from a female donor with Graves disease. The sequencing used peripheral blood mononuclear cells (PBMCs), collected when the disease was refractory, from a patient treated with antithyroid drugs. The V and J genes are TRBV20-1 and TRBJ2-5, with 9 bases identical to TRBD2. CDR3 DNA: TGCAGTGCTAGAGATCTGATTAGCGGGAGATCGGGAGAGACCCAGTACTTC. This gives the protein CSARDLISGRSGETQYF.